This T cell receptor beta chain was retrieved from a study of CD8+ T cells in alopecia areata. Study-wide findings and caveats: Any link of baseline CD8+ expansion to response, resting on one nonresponder, remains uncertain. Researchers report lesional scalp, most notably alopecia totalis/universalis, outstripped normal scalp in clonality. Among the top 100, expanded CD8+ clones, as well as scalp clonality, were significantly decreased by tofacitinib.

Trimming shortened V by 1 base and J by 4 bases, and 10 bases separated the two germline ends. Germline V gene sequence: CDR1 MGHDK, CDR2 SYGVNS. The CDR3 covers 14 residues. This clone occurred once. The antigen remains unidentified. Treatment reported: oral pan-JAK inhibitor, 5-10 mg twice daily. As the sequencing template, cDNA was produced by extracting RNA and reverse transcribing it. Sequencing was performed with immunoSEQ multiplex PCR; in TCRdb, only in-frame clones are kept and a portion is missing. Counted here are more than 130,000 clones, roughly 82% occurring once; the ten biggest clones make up approximately 25%.

This chain connects TRBV25-1 to TRBJ1-2; D may be TRBD1 (5 bases). The specimen comprised CD8+ T cells sorted from blood, sampled at week 4, from a patient treated with tofacitinib. The TCR originated in a human donor with alopecia areata. The CDR3, as DNA: TGTGCCAGCAGTGAATCAGGGACGGCCTATGGCTACACCTTC. Amino acid sequence: CASSESGTAYGYTF.